The clone carrying this T cell receptor beta chain has a single count. Its specificity is unknown. Deletions cut 2 bases from V and 0 bases from J, with 14 bases between. Per the germline V gene, CDR1 is MNHEY and CDR2 is SMNVEV (reference sequence). This CDR3 is 17 amino acids long. The data derive from a study of blood T cells in healthy people across ages. Regarding the study as a whole: Long-lived and aged donors differed, with more naive CD4+ cells and higher diversity in the long-lived. Donor CMV status, an unknown factor, possibly confounded changes in expanded clonotypes.

A sample-barcoded 5' primer and a J-beta primer mix were used in a second PCR of roughly 6 to 11 cycles. Each cDNA molecule was tagged by a template-switch adaptor with 12 random nucleotides. TCRdb itself ran the 5' RACE reads through MiXCR, one entry per CDR3 protein. The sample consists of more than 1 million distinct CDR3 sequences, less than 50% of them appearing once. Sequenced sample: blood. The chain employs TRBV27 and TRBJ2-1; unclear D gene. The source of this sequence is a woman aged 60 to 75 in good health. The CDR3 sequence is CASSLPPVLSSYNEQFF. The CDR3 DNA sequence: TGTGCCAGCAGTTTACCTCCAGTCCTCAGCTCCTACAATGAGCAGTTCTTC.